This T cell receptor (beta chain) stems from a study of response to subunit inactivated influenza vaccine. Findings of the study overall: Seasonal influenza vaccination, on each occasion, was suggested by the authors to recruit few new T cells.

Of note for this clonotype: Its antigen is unidentified.

One entry per CDR3 protein results from TCRdb running MiXCR on the RT-PCR reads. The table includes 450,000 to 550,000 distinct CDR3 sequences, roughly 23% detected once. The receptor was isolated from a man in his forties or fifties who received an inactivated influenza vaccine. Sample: CD4+ T cells sorted from PBMCs, taken roughly 5 days after vaccination.

The CDR3: CAISGQGISEQYF. In DNA form, the CDR3 reads TGTGCCATCAGTGGACAGGGTATCTCCGAGCAGTACTTC. The chain carries TRBV10-3 and TRBJ2-7, with 7 positions matching TRBD1. The V and J ends lost 4 bases and 6 bases, in that order; junction bases with no gene match: 6. The CDR3 consists of 13 residues. Looked up from germline, CDR1 is ENHRY and CDR2 is SYGVKD.